The sequence of this T cell receptor beta chain was determined in a study of T cells in Graves' hyperthyroidism and ophthalmopathy. Reasons for excluding patients were uncontrolled infection, other autoimmune disease, pregnancy or lactation. Fresh 10 ml peripheral blood yielded PBMCs. Looked up from germline, CDR1 is SGHTA and CDR2 is FQGNSA. The CDR3 extends over 13 amino acids. Trimming shortened V by 5 bases and J by 4 bases, and 11 bases separated the two germline ends. Researchers amplified the TCR beta CDR3 regions from RNA transcripts. An initial round of RT-PCR targeting the TCR CDR3 relied on the HTBI primer set. MiXCR, run by TCRdb on the multiplex PCR reads, gives a single entry per CDR3 protein. The profile shows around 610,000 distinct CDR3 sequences, roughly 14% of them singletons.

The clonotype was recovered from a middle-aged woman with Graves' ophthalmopathy. V and J are TRBV7-2 and TRBJ1-1; D call uncertain. The sequenced sample consisted of blood. The CDR3 protein is CASSRVVGTEAFF. DNA of the CDR3: TGTGCCAGCAGCCGCGTAGTTGGCACTGAAGCTTTCTTT.